This T cell receptor beta chain was recovered during a study of vaccination and CD4 T cells after COVID-19. Study as a whole: Researchers treated cells with overlapping spike peptides taken from SARS-CoV-2, HCoV-NL63, HCoV-OC43 and HCoV-229E.

The Oncomine TCR Beta short-read assay sequenced DNA from cultured CD4+ T cells. From CD4+ T cells that had been cultured, genomic DNA was extracted. TCRdb processed the PCR reads anew with MiXCR; each CDR3 protein has one entry. The data hold around 13,000 distinct CDR3 sequences, with 42% observed a single time. On this clonotype itself: Its specificity is not known.

Documented treatment: approximately nine-day PBMC culture with coronavirus spike peptide pools or control peptides (ViraFEST assay). Study-level results: Convalescent patients showed a median 86.3% of reactive clones that were seen only post-vaccination. Spike mono-reactivity was shown by 304 of 307 vaccine-specific clones in convalescent patients.

This CDR3 region has 15 residues. Unmatched junction bases numbered 9, after V lost 4 bases and J lost 7 bases. In germline, CDR1 is DFQATT, CDR2 SNEGSKA (reference sequence). The specimen was CD4+ T cells from blood, cultured in vitro, collected before SARS-CoV-2 vaccination. The source of this sequence is a human donor who had recovered from COVID-19. The rearrangement joins TRBV20-1 to TRBJ2-2; 10 bases match TRBD2. The CDR3 sequence is CSATPGLASLGELFF. As DNA, the CDR3 is TGCAGTGCTACCCCGGGACTAGCGTCCCTCGGGGAGCTGTTTTTT.